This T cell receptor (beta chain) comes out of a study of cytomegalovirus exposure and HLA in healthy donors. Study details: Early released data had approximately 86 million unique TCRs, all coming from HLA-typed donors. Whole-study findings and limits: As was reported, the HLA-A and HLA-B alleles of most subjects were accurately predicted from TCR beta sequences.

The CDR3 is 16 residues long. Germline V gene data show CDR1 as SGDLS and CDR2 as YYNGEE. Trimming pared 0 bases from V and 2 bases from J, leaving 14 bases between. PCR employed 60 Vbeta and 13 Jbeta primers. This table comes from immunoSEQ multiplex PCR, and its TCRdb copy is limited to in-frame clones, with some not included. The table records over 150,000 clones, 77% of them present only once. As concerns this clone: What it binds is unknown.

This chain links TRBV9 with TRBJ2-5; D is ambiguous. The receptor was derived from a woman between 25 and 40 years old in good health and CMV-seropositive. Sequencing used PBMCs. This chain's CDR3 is CASSVDGPTAQETQYF. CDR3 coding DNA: TGTGCCAGCAGCGTAGACGGTCCTACCGCTCAAGAGACCCAGTACTTC.